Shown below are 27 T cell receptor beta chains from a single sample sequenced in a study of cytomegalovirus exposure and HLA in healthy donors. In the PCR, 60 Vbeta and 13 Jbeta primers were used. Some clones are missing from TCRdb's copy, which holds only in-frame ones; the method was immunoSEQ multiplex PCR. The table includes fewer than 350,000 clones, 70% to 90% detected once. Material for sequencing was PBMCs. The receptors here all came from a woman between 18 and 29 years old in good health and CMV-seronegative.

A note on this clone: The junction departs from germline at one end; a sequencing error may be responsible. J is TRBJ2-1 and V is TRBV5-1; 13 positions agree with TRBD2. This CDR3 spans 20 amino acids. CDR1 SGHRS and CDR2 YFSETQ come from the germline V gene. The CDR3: CASSLALLAGGQLSHNEQFF. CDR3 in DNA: TGCGCCAGCAGCTTGGCCCTACTAGCGGGGGGGCAGCTCTCCCACAATGAGCAGTTCTTC.

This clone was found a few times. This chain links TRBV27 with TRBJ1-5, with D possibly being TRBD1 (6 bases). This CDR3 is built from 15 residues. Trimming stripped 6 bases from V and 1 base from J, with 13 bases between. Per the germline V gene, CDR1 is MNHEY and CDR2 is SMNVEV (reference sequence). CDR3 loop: CASREGETSNQPQHF. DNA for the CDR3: TGTGCCAGCAGAGAGGGGGAGACGAGCAATCAGCCCCAGCATTTT.

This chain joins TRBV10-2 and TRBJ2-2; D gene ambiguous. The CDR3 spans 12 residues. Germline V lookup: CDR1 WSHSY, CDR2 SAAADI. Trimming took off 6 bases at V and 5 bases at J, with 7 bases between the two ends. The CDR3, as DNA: TGCGCCAGCAGCCAAAATACCGGGGAGCTGTTTTTT. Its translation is CASSQNTGELFF.

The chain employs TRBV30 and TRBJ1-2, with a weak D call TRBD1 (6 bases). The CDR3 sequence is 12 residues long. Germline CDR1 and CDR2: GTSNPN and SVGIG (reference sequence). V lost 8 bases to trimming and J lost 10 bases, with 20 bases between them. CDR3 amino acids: CARMGQKLDYTF. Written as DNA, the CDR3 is TGTGCCCGGATGGGACAAAAGTTAGACTACACCTTC.

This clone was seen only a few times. CDR3 residues: CASSPLYAGFPEAFF. The CDR3 nucleotides read TGTGCCAGTAGTCCATTATATGCCGGGTTCCCTGAAGCTTTCTTT. The chain joins TRBV19 to TRBJ1-1, with no clear D. Per the germline V gene, CDR1 is LNHDA and CDR2 is SQIVND (reference sequence). The V and J ends lost 5 bases and 6 bases respectively, with 19 bases between them. CDR3 size: 15 residues.

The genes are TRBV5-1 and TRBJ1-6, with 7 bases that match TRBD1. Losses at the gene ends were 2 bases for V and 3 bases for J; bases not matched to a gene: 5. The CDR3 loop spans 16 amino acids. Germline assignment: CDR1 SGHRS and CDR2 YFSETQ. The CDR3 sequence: CASSLTGEIYNSPLHF. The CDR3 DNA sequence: TGCGCCAGCAGCTTAACAGGGGAGATCTATAATTCACCCCTCCACTTT. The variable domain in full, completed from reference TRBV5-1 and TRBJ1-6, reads KAGVTQTPRYLIKTRGQQVTLSCSPISGHRSVSWYQQTPGQGLQFLFEYFSETQRNKGNFPGRFSGRQFSNSRSEMNVSTLELGDSALYLCASSLTGEIYNSPLHFGNGTRLTVT.

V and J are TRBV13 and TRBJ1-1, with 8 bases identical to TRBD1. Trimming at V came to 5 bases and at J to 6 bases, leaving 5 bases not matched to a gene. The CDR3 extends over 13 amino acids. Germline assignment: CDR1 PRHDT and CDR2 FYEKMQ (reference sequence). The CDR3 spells CASSLLTGAEAFF. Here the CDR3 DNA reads TGTGCCAGCAGCCTATTGACAGGGGCTGAAGCTTTCTTT. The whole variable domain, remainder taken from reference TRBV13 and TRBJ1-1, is AAGVIQSPRHLIKEKRETATLKCYPIPRHDTVYWYQQGPGQDPQFLISFYEKMQSDKGSIPDRFSAQQFSDYHSELNMSSLELGDSALYFCASSLLTGAEAFFGQGTRLTVV.

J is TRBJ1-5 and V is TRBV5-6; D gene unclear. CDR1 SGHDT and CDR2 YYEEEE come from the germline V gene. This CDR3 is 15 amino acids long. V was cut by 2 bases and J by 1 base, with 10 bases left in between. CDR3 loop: CASSFHPGSNQPQHF. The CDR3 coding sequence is TGTGCCAGCAGCTTTCACCCCGGGAGCAATCAGCCCCAGCATTTT.

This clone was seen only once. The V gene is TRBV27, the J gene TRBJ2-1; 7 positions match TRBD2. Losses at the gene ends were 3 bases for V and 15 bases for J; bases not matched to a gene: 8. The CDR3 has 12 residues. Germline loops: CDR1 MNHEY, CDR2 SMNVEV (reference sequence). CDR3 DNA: TGTGCCAGCAGTTTGCAGCGGGAACTTTGGTTCTTC. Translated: CASSLQRELWFF.

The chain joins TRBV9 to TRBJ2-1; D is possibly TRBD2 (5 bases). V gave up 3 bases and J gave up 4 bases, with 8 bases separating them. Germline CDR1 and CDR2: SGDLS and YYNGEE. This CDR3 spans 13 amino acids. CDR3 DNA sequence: TGTGCCAGCAGCGGTAGCGAGTACAATGAGCAGTTCTTC. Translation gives CASSGSEYNEQFF.

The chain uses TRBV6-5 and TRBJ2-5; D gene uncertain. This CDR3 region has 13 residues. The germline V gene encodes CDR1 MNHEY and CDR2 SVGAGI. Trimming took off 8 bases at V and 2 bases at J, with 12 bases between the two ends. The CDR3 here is CASGFDTQETQYF. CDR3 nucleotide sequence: TGTGCCAGCGGCTTCGACACTCAAGAGACCCAGTACTTC.

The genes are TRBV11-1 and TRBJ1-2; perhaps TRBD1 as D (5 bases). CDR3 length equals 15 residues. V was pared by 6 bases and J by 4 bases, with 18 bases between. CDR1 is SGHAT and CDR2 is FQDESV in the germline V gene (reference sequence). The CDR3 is CASSLKGGALYGYTF. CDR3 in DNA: TGTGCCAGCAGTCTTAAAGGTGGGGCGCTCTATGGCTACACCTTC.

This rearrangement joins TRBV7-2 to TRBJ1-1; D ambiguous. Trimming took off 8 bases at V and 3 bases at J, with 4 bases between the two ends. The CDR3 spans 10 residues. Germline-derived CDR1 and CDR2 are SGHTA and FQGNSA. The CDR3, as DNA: TGTGCCAGCCGGTACACTGAAGCTTTCTTT. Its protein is CASRYTEAFF.

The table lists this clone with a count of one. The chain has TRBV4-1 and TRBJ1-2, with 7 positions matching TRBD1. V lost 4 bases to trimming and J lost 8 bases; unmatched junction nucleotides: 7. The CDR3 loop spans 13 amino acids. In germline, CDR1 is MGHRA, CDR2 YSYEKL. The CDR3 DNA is TGCGCCAGCAGCCCAGGGGGAGAGGGAGGCTACACCTTC. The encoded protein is CASSPGGEGGYTF.

CDR3 DNA sequence: TGCGCCAGCAGCGACCGGGACAGGGGGCGCAGGGGCTACACCTTC. Residues: CASSDRDRGRRGYTF. The genes are TRBV5-1 and TRBJ1-2, with TRBD1 identical over 12 bases. Per germline, CDR1 SGHRS and CDR2 YFSETQ. With V trimmed by 4 bases and J by 8 bases, 9 bases remained unmatched. This CDR3 has 15 amino acids.

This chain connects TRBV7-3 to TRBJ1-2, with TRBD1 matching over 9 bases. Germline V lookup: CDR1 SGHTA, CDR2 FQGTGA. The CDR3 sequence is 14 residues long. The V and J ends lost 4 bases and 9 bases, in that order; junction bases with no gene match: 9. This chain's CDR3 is CASSSTGTGSRYTF. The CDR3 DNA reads TGTGCCAGCAGCTCAACCGGGACAGGGAGCCGCTACACCTTC.

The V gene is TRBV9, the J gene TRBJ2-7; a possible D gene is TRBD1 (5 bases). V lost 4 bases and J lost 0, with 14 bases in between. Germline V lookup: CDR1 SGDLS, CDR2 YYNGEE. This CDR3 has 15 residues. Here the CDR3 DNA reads TGTGCCAGCAGCCTCCGGGCAGGGAACTCCTACGAGCAGTACTTC. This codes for CASSLRAGNSYEQYF. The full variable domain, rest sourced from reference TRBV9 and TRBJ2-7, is DSGVTQTPKHLITATGQRVTLRCSPRSGDLSVYWYQQSLDQGLQFLIQYYNGEERAKGNILERFSAQQFPDLHSELNLSSLELGDSALYFCASSLRAGNSYEQYFGPGTRLTVT.

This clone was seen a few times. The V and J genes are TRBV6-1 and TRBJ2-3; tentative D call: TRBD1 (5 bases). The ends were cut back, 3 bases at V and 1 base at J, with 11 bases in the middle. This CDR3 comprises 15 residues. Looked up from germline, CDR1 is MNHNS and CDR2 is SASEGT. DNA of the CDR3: TGTGCCAGCAGTGACATCCAGGGTGGCACAGATACGCAGTATTTT. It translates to CASSDIQGGTDTQYF.

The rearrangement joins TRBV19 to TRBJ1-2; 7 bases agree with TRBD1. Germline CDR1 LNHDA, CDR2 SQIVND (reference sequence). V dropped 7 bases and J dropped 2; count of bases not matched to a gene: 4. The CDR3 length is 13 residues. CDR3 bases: TGTGCCAGTATGAGGGACAGAAACTATGGCTACACCTTC. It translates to CASMRDRNYGYTF.

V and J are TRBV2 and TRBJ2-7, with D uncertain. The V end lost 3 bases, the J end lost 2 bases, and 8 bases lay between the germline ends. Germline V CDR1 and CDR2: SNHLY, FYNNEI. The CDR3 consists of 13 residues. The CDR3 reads CASSEAGPYEQYF. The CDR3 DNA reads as TGTGCCAGCAGTGAGGCAGGTCCCTACGAGCAGTACTTC.

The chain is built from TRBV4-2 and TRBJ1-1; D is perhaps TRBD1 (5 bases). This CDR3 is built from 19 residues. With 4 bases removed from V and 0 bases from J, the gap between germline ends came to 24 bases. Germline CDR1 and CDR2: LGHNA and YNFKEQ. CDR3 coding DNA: TGTGCCAGCAGCCCTAATGGGGCGGAAGGCCTCTACATGAACACTGAAGCTTTCTTT. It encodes CASSPNGAEGLYMNTEAFF.

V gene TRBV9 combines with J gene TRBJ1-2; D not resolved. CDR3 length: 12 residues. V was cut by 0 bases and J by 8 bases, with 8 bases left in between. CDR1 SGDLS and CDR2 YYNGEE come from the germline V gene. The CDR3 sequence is CASSVGLRGYTF. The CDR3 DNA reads TGTGCCAGCAGCGTAGGTTTGCGAGGCTACACCTTC.

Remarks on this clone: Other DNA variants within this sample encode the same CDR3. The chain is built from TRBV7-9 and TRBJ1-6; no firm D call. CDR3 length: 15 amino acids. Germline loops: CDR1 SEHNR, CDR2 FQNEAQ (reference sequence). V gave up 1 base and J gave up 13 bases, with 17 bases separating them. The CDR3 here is CASSLEVGHFSPLHF. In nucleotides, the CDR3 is TGTGCCAGCAGCTTAGAGGTTGGGCATTTTTCCCCCCTCCACTTT.

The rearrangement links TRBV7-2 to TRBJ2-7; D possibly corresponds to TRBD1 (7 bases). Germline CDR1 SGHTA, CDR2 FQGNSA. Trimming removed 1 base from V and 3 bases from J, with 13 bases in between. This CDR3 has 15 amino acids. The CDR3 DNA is TGTGCCAGCAGCTTAGTAGGCCAGGGGGGCTACGAGCAGTACTTC. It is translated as CASSLVGQGGYEQYF.

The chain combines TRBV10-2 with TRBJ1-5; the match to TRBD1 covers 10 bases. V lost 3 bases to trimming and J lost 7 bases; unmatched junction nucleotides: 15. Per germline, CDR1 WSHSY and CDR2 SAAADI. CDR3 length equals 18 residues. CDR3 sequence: CASSEGTGVQLDKQPQHF. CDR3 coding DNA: TGCGCCAGCAGTGAAGGGACAGGGGTCCAACTCGATAAACAGCCCCAGCATTTT.

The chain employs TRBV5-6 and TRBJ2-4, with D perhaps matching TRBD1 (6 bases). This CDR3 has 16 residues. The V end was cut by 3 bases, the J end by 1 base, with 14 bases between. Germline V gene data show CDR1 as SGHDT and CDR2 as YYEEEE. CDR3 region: CASSYFWGLAKNIQYF. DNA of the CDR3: TGTGCCAGCAGCTACTTCTGGGGGCTGGCCAAAAACATTCAGTACTTC.

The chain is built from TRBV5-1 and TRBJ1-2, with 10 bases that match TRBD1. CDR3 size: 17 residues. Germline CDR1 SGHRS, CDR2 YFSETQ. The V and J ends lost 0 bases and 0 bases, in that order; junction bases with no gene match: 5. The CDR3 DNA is TGCGCCAGCAGCTTGGGAGGGACAGGGGACCCTAACTATGGCTACACCTTC. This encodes CASSLGGTGDPNYGYTF.